The next 15 T cell receptor beta chains were all read from a single sample in a study of neurological immune-mediated disorders. Described time point: longitudinal time-point 1 (baseline). TCRdb redid the calling of the 5' RACE reads with MiXCR, one entry per CDR3 protein. In the table there are some 68,000 distinct CDR3 sequences, roughly an eighth of which are singletons. The sequencing sample was made of PBMCs. The receptors derive from a female donor with HTLV-1-associated myelopathy (HAM/TSP).

This clonotype was observed at least ten times. The CDR3 DNA reads TGTGCCAGCAGTGGAGGACACTTGGGCGATGGCTACACCTTC. Amino acids: CASSGGHLGDGYTF. This sequence joins TRBV6-1 and TRBJ1-2; D might be TRBD1 (5 bases). Germline V gene lookup returns CDR1 MNHNS and CDR2 SASEGT. The CDR3 length is 14 residues. Deletions cut 4 bases from V and 6 bases from J, with 15 bases between.

This clonotype was detected ten times or more. The rearrangement uses TRBV10-3 and TRBJ2-7; TRBD1 is a possible D gene (6 bases). This CDR3 region has 14 residues. V was shortened by 3 bases and J by 2 bases, with 11 bases between the two germline ends. Germline CDR1 and CDR2: ENHRY and SYGVKD. CDR3: CAISETGSAYEQYF. CDR3 nucleotides: TGTGCCATCAGTGAAACAGGGTCGGCCTACGAGCAGTACTTC.

This chain links TRBV2 with TRBJ1-2; 8 nucleotides match TRBD1. This CDR3 spans 16 amino acids. Germline V gene lookup returns CDR1 SNHLY and CDR2 FYNNEI. After removal of 2 bases from V and 10 bases from J, the junction contained 15 bases not matched to a gene. The CDR3 protein is CASSEWGRTGKRVYTF. The CDR3 bases are TGTGCCAGCAGTGAATGGGGACGGACAGGGAAAAGAGTCTACACCTTC.

This clonotype was counted a few times. The V and J genes are TRBV12-3 or TRBV12-4 and TRBJ2-7; TRBD2 agrees at 11 bases. This CDR3 has 16 amino acids. J lost 0 bases, V lost 6 bases, and 7 bases had no gene match. CDR3 sequence (DNA): TGTGCCAGCAGGCGGCCGGGACTAGCGGTCTCCTACGAGCAGTACTTC. Its translation is CASRRPGLAVSYEQYF.

The table lists this clonotype with many counts. The V and J genes are TRBV4-1 and TRBJ2-3; TRBD1 aligns across 7 bases. The CDR3 totals 15 residues. J lost 4 bases, V lost 0 bases, and 4 bases had no gene match. Germline V CDR1 and CDR2: MGHRA, YSYEKL. The DNA of the CDR3 is TGCGCCAGCAGCCAAGAAGGGGGCCGTCCAGATACGCAGTATTTT. Translated: CASSQEGGRPDTQYF.

The chain is built from TRBV7-7 and TRBJ2-3; 9 bases align to TRBD2. Looked up from germline, CDR1 is SSHAT and CDR2 is FNYEAQ (reference sequence). This CDR3 has 16 amino acids. The ends lost 5 bases at V and 5 bases at J; junction bases unmatched: 11. CDR3 amino acids: CASSPIAGAGIDTQYF. The CDR3 nucleotides read TGTGCCAGCAGCCCGATAGCGGGGGCTGGGATAGATACGCAGTATTTT.

A remark on this clonotype: This may be a read error: a much more frequent sequence differs by one nucleotide. V usage is TRBV30 and J usage is TRBJ2-2; the D gene is possibly TRBD2 (6 bases). The germline V gene has CDR1 GTSNPN and CDR2 SVGIG (reference sequence). The CDR3 contains 15 residues. CDR3 protein: CAWSVRYREGGELLF. CDR3 DNA sequence: TGTGCCTGGAGTGTACGGTACCGAGAGGGCGGGGAGCTGTTATTT.

The V gene is TRBV27, the J gene TRBJ1-5, with TRBD1 as a possible D gene (5 bases). Trimming took off 10 bases at V and 4 bases at J, with 26 bases between the two ends. The CDR3 sequence is 17 residues long. CDR1 is MNHEY, CDR2 SMNVEV, per germline (reference sequence). Here the CDR3 DNA reads TGTGCCATCAGACTGGGCAGGGCCTCGCGGAGTAATCAGCCCCAGCATTTT. Its protein is CAIRLGRASRSNQPQHF.

As concerns this clonotype: It may be a read error: a sequence one base away is much more abundant. J is TRBJ2-7 and V is TRBV5-1, with D possibly being TRBD2 (5 bases). Trimming shortened V by 2 bases and J by 1 base, and 22 bases separated the two germline ends. CDR1 SGHRS and CDR2 YFSETQ come from the germline V gene. The length of the CDR3 is 18 residues. The CDR3 DNA sequence: TGCGCCAGCAGCTTAGGACGGGGAATGGCCGGGGAGTCCTACGAGCAGTACTTC. Amino acids: CASSLGRGMAGESYEQYF. The variable domain in full, with the rest retrieved from reference TRBV5-1 and TRBJ2-7, is KAGVTQTPRYLIKTRGQQVTLSCSPISGHRSVSWYQQTPGQGLQFLFEYFSETQRNKGNFPGRFSGRQFSNSRSEMNVSTLELGDSALYLCASSLGRGMAGESYEQYFGPGTRLTVT.

This clonotype was seen repeatedly, ten times or more. The rearrangement links TRBV9 to TRBJ2-1; 7 bases agree with TRBD1. Germline V gene sequence: CDR1 SGDLS, CDR2 YYNGEE. Trimming at V came to 3 bases and at J to 3 bases, leaving 3 bases not matched to a gene. This CDR3 spans 14 amino acids. The CDR3 bases are TGTGCCAGCAGCGCCCAGGGGGACTACAATGAGCAGTTCTTC. It encodes CASSAQGDYNEQFF.

This clonotype was seen at least ten times. The V gene is TRBV7-2, the J gene TRBJ1-5; D unclear. Deletions cut 1 base from V and 2 bases from J, with 9 bases between. Germline CDR1 SGHTA, CDR2 FQGNSA. The CDR3 runs to 15 residues. CDR3 sequence (DNA): TGTGCCAGCAGCTTAGTAGGGAACGGCAATCAGCCCCAGCATTTT. Its protein is CASSLVGNGNQPQHF.

This clonotype occurred many times. This sequence joins TRBV5-1 and TRBJ2-7; D remains ambiguous. This CDR3 region has 14 residues. Germline values: CDR1 SGHRS, CDR2 YFSETQ. V was cut by 2 bases and J by 2 bases, with 11 bases left in between. CDR3 protein: CASSFRAEPYEQYF. The CDR3, as DNA: TGCGCCAGCAGCTTTAGGGCGGAACCCTACGAGCAGTACTTC.

This clonotype was seen at least ten times. The rearrangement joins TRBV12-3 or TRBV12-4 to TRBJ1-3; D unclear. Trimming took 5 bases from V and 0 from J, leaving 14 bases between them. The CDR3 is 16 amino acids. This CDR3 reads CASSGLPSTSGNTIYF. As DNA, the CDR3 is TGTGCCAGCAGTGGCCTGCCATCCACCTCTGGAAACACCATATATTTT.

This clonotype showed up many times. The CDR3 loop is CSAKLGHSNQPQHF. The CDR3 region has the DNA TGCAGTGCTAAGCTCGGCCATAGCAATCAGCCCCAGCATTTT. The chain employs TRBV20-1 and TRBJ1-5; no clear D. Germline V gives CDR1 DFQATT, CDR2 SNEGSKA (reference sequence). The CDR3 consists of 14 residues. V lost 4 bases and J 0 bases, leaving 10 bases between the germline ends.

This clonotype occurred many times. V is TRBV11-1 and J is TRBJ2-1, with 8 bases lining up with TRBD2. The CDR3 runs 17 residues. The V gene end was trimmed by 2 bases and the J gene end by 8 bases; junction bases not matched to a gene: 14. CDR1 and CDR2 from the germline V gene are SGHAT and FQDESV (reference sequence). CDR3: CASSLLVRRGGRDEQFF. In nucleotides, the CDR3 is TGTGCCAGCAGCTTATTAGTAAGACGGGGGGGCCGCGATGAGCAGTTCTTC.